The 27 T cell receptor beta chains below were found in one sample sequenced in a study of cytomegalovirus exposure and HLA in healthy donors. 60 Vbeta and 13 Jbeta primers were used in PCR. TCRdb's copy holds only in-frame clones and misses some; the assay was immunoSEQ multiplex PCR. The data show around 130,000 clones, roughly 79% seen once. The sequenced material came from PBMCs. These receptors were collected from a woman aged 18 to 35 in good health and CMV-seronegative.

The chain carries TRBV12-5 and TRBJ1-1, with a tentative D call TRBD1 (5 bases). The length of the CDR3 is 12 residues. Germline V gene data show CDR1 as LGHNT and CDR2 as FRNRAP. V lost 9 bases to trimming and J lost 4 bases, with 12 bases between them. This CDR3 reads CASTAGVTEAFF. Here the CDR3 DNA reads TGTGCTAGCACCGCGGGGGTCACTGAAGCTTTCTTT. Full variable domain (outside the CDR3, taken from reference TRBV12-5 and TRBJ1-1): DARVTQTPRHKVTEMGQEVTMRCQPILGHNTVFWYRQTMMQGLELLAYFRNRAPLDDSGMPKDRFSAEMPDATLATLKIQPSEPRDSAVYFCASTAGVTEAFFGQGTRLTVV.

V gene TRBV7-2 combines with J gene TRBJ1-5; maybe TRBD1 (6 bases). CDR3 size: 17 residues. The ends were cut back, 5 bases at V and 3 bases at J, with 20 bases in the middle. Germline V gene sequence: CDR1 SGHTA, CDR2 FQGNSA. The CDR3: CASSPRGGPLHNQPQHF. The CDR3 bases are TGTGCCAGCAGCCCCAGAGGGGGACCCTTACACAATCAGCCCCAGCATTTT. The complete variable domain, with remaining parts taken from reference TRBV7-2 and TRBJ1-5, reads GAGVSQSPSNKVTEKGKDVELRCDPISGHTALYWYRQSLGQGLEFLIYFQGNSAPDKSGLPSDRFSAERTGGSVSTLTIQRTQQEDSAVYLCASSPRGGPLHNQPQHFGDGTRLSIL.

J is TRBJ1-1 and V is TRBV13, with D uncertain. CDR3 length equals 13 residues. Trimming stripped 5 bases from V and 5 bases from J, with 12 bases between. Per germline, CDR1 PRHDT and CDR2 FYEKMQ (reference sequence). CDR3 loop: CASSPGRGTEAFF. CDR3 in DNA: TGTGCCAGCAGCCCTGGCCGAGGGACTGAAGCTTTCTTT.

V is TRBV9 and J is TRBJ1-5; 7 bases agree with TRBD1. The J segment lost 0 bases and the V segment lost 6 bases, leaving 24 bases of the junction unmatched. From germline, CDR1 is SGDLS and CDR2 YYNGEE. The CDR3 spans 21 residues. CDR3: CASTLNRDRPLLRNSNQPQHF. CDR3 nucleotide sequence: TGTGCCAGCACCTTAAACCGGGACAGACCTCTCTTACGCAATAGCAATCAGCCCCAGCATTTT. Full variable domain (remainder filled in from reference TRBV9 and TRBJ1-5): DSGVTQTPKHLITATGQRVTLRCSPRSGDLSVYWYQQSLDQGLQFLIQYYNGEERAKGNILERFSAQQFPDLHSELNLSSLELGDSALYFCASTLNRDRPLLRNSNQPQHFGDGTRLSIL.

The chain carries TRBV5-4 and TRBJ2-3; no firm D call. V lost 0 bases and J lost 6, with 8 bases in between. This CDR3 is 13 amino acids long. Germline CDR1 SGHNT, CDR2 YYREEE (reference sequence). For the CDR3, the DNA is TGTGCCAGCAGCTTGGACCAACATGATACGCAGTATTTT. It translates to CASSLDQHDTQYF.

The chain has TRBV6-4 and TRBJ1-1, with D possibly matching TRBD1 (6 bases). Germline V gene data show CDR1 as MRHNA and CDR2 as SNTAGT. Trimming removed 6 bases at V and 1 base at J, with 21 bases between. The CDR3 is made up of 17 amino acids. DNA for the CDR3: TGTGCCAGCAGACCTCTCTCGGACAGCGGACGGAACACTGAAGCTTTCTTT. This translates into CASRPLSDSGRNTEAFF.

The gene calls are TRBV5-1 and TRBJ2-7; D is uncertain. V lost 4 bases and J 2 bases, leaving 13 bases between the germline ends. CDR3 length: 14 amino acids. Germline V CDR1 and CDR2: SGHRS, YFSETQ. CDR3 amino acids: CASSTMTETYEQYF. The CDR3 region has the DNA TGCGCCAGCAGCACAATGACTGAGACCTACGAGCAGTACTTC.

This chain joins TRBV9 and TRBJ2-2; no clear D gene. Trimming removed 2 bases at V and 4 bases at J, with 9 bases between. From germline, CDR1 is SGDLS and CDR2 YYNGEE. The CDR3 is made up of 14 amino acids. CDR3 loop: CASSVASVTGELFF. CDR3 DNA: TGTGCCAGCAGCGTGGCCTCCGTCACCGGGGAGCTGTTTTTT. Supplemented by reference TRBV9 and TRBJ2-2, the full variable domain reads DSGVTQTPKHLITATGQRVTLRCSPRSGDLSVYWYQQSLDQGLQFLIQYYNGEERAKGNILERFSAQQFPDLHSELNLSSLELGDSALYFCASSVASVTGELFFGEGSRLTVL.

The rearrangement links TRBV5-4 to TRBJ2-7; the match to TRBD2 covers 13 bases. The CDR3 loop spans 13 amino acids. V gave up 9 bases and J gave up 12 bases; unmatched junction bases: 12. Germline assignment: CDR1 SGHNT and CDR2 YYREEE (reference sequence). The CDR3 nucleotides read TGTGCCACCTACGCGGGACTAGCGGGGCCTGCGTACTTC. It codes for CATYAGLAGPAYF.

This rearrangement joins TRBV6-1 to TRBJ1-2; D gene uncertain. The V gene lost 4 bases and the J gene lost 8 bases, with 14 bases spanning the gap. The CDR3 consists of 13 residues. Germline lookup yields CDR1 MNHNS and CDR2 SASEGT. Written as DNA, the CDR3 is TGTGCCAGCAGTGGTGACGCTGGGAGGGGCTACACCTTC. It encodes CASSGDAGRGYTF.

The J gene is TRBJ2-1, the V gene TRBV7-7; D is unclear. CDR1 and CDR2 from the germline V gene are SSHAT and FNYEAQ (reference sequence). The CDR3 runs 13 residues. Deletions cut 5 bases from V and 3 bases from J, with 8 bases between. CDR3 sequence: CASSVDFYNEQFF. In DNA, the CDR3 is TGTGCCAGCAGCGTTGACTTCTACAATGAGCAGTTCTTC. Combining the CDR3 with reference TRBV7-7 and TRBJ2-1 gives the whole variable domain GAGVSQSPRYKVTKRGQDVTLRCDPISSHATLYWYQQALGQGPEFLTYFNYEAQPDKSGLPSDRFSAERPEGSISTLTIQRTEQRDSAMYRCASSVDFYNEQFFGPGTRLTVL.

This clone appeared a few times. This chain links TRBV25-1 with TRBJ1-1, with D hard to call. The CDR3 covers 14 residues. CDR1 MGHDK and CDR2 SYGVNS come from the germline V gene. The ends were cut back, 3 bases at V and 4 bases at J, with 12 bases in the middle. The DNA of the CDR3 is TGTGCCAGCAGTGAGACGGGTACGGTCACTGAAGCTTTCTTT. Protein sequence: CASSETGTVTEAFF.

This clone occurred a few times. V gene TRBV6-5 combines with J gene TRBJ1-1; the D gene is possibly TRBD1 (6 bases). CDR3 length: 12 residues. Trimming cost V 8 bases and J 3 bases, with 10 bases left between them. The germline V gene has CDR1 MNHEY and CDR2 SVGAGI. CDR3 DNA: TGTGCCAGCGGACAGAGAGACACTGAAGCTTTCTTT. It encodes CASGQRDTEAFF.

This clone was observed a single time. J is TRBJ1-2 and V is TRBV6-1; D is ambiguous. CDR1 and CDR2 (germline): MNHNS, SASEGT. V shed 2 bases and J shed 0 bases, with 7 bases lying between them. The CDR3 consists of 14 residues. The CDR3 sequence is CASSETLANYGYTF. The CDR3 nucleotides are TGTGCCAGCAGTGAAACTCTCGCTAACTATGGCTACACCTTC.

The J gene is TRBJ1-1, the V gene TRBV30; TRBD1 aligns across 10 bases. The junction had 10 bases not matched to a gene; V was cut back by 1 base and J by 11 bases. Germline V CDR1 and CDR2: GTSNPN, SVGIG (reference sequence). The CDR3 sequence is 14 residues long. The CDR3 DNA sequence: TGTGCCTGGAGTGGGGACACCGGGACAGGGGTGGCTTTCTTT. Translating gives CAWSGDTGTGVAFF. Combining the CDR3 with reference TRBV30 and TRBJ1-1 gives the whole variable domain SQTIHQWPATLVQPVGSPLSLECTVEGTSNPNLYWYRQAAGRGLQLLFYSVGIGQISSEVPQNLSASRPQDRQFILSSKKLLLSDSGFYLCAWSGDTGTGVAFFGQGTRLTVV.

CDR3 in DNA: TGTGCCAGCAGTTACCAAAGCGGAACACCCGAAAAACTGTTTTTT. Translated: CASSYQSGTPEKLFF. V and J are TRBV6-5 and TRBJ1-4; D uncertain. The CDR3 spans 15 residues. Deletions cut 2 bases from V and 8 bases from J, with 15 bases between. Germline CDR1 MNHEY, CDR2 SVGAGI.

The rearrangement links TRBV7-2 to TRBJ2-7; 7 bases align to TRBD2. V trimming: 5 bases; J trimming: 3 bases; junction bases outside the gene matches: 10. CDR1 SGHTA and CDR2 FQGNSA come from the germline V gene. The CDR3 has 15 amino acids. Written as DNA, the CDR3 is TGTGCCAGCAGCCCTGGGGGAGCGGGGAACTACGAGCAGTACTTC. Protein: CASSPGGAGNYEQYF.

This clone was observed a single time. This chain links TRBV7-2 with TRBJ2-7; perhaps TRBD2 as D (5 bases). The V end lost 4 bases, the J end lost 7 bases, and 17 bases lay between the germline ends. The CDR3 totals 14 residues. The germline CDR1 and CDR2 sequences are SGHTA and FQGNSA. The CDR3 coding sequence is TGTGCCAGCAGCTCCTTGGCTGGAGGAAATGAGCAGTACTTC. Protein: CASSSLAGGNEQYF.

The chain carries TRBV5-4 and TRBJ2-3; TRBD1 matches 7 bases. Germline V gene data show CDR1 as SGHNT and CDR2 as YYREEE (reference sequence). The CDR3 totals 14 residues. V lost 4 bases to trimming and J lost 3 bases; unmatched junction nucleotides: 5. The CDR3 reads CASSPVTGTDTQYF. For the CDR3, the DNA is TGTGCCAGCAGCCCCGTGACAGGGACAGATACGCAGTATTTT.

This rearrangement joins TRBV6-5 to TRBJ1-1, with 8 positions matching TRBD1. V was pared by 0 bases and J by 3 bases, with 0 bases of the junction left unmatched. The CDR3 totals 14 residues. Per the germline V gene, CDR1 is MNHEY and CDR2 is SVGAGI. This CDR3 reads CASSYSTGDTEAFF. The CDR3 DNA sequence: TGTGCCAGCAGTTACTCGACAGGGGACACTGAAGCTTTCTTT.

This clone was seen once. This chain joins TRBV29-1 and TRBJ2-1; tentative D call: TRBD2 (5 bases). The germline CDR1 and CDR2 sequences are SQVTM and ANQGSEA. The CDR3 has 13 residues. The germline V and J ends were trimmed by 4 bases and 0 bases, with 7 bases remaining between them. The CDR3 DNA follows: TGCAGCGTTGCTGGGAGCTCCTACAATGAGCAGTTCTTC. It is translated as CSVAGSSYNEQFF.

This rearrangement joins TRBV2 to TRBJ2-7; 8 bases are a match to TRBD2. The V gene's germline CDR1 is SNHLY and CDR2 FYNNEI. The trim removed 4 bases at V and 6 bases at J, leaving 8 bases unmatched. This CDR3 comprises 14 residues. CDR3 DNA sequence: TGTGCCAGCAGTGTTCCGGGAGGGCCGGGCGAGCAGTACTTC. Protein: CASSVPGGPGEQYF.

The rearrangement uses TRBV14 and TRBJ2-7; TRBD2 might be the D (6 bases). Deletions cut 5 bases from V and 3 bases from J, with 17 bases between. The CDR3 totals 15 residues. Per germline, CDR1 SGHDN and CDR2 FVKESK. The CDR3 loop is CASSNRRENSYEQYF. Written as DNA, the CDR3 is TGTGCCAGCAGCAACAGGAGGGAGAACAGCTACGAGCAGTACTTC.

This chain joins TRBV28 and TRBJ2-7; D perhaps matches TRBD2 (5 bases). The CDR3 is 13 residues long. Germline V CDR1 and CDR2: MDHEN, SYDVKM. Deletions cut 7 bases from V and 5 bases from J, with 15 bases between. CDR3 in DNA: TGTGCCAGCAAGACCGGACTTTTAGACGAGCAGTACTTC. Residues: CASKTGLLDEQYF.

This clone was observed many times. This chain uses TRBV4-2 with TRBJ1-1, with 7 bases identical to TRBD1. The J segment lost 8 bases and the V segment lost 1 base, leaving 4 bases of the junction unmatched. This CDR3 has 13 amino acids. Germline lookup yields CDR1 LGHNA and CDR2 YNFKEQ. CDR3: CASSQVGDREAFF. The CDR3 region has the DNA TGTGCCAGCAGCCAAGTGGGGGACAGAGAAGCTTTCTTT.

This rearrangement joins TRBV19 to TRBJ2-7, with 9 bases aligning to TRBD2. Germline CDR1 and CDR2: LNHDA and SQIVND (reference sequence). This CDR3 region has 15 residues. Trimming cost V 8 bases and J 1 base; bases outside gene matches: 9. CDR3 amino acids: CASGPSGTKSYEQYF. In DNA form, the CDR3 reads TGTGCCAGTGGTCCTAGCGGGACCAAATCCTACGAGCAGTACTTC.

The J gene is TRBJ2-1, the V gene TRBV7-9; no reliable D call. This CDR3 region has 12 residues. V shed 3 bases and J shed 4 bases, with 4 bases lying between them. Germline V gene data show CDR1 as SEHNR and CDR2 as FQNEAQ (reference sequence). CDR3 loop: CASSFPYNEQFF. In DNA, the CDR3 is TGTGCCAGCAGCTTCCCTTACAATGAGCAGTTCTTC.